The present TCR beta chain was sequenced within a study of cytomegalovirus exposure and HLA in healthy donors. It was with 60 Vbeta and 13 Jbeta primers that the PCR ran. Repertoires were generated with immunoSEQ multiplex PCR, while TCRdb's copy carries only in-frame clones and drops some. This sample has some 89,000 clones, with 78% found just once. This clone came up once. CDR1 and CDR2 from the germline V gene are SEHNR and FQNEAQ (reference sequence). The CDR3 length is 15 residues. Losses at the gene ends were 0 bases for V and 2 bases for J; bases not matched to a gene: 2. The sequenced sample consisted of PBMCs. This TCR derives from a woman between 40 and 55 years old in good health and CMV-seropositive. The chain couples TRBV7-9 to TRBJ2-3; TRBD2 agrees at 7 bases. In nucleotides, the CDR3 is TGTGCCAGCAGCTTAGCAGCGGGAAACACAGATACGCAGTATTTT. Translated, it gives CASSLAAGNTDTQYF.